A single TCR beta chain is shown here with its context. Its matching antigen is unknown. These data are taken from a study of T-cell reconstitution after alpha-beta-depleted transplantation in children. Preparation of the TCRbeta library was carried out with unique molecular identifiers. TCRdb used MiXCR to reprocess the PCR reads, holding one entry per CDR3 protein. Among about 210,000 distinct CDR3 sequences, approximately 17% were seen once, and the ten largest hold about two fifths. General study results and limits: Hyperexpanded clones declined; after one year, newly produced T cells mostly supplied diversity. About two months after transplant, alpha-beta T cells reportedly came from several hundred expanded graft clones.

The material was PBMCs, mostly from graft donor cells, obtained 360 days after TCRalphabeta/CD19-depleted stem cell transplant. This sequence originates from a male patient between 2 and 10 years old who had a stem cell transplant for acute lymphoblastic leukemia, so the T cells may come from the graft donor.

CDR3 nucleotides: TGCAGTGCTGTGGGACAGGGGAATGAAAAACTGTTTTTT. Translating gives CSAVGQGNEKLFF. The V gene is TRBV20-1, the J gene TRBJ1-4, with 10 bases identical to TRBD1. Germline CDR1 DFQATT, CDR2 SNEGSKA (reference sequence). The CDR3 is made up of 13 amino acids. The ends lost 5 bases at V and 5 bases at J; junction bases unmatched: 2.